The clone carrying this TCR beta chain was seen a few times. Its antigen is undetermined. This specimen belongs to a study of cytotoxic CD8 clonotypes in ibrutinib-treated CLL. The study's findings and limits: Public clonotypes were seen rarely and were contracted or stable on treatment.

The CDR3 is 14 amino acids. Germline V gene data show CDR1 as LGHNA and CDR2 as YNFKEQ. The germline V and J ends were trimmed by 2 bases and 5 bases, with 10 bases remaining between them. Library input was roughly 1.9 micrograms of DNA from cryopreserved PBMCs. Libraries were prepared by immunoSEQ multiplex PCR; TCRdb keeps only in-frame clonotypes and omits some of them. The sample consists of about 140,000 clones, around 84% of them appearing once. The source is a human donor with chronic lymphocytic leukemia. Sequencing was performed on PBMCs, taken after 36 months of ibrutinib treatment. The rearrangement links TRBV4-2 to TRBJ1-5; D perhaps matches TRBD1 (6 bases). The CDR3, as DNA: TGTGCCAGCAGCCAAAGACGGACAGATCAGCCCCAGCATTTT. Amino acids: CASSQRRTDQPQHF.